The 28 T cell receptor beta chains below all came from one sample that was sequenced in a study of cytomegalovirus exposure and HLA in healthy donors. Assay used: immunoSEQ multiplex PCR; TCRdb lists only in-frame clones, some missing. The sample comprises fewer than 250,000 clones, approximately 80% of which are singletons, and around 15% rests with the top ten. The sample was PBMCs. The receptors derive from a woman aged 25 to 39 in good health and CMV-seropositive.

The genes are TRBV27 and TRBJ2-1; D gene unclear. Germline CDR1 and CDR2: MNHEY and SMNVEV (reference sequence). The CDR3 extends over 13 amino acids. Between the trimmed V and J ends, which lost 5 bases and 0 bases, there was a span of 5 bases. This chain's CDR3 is CASSASSYNEQFF. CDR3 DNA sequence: TGTGCCAGCAGTGCCTCCTCCTACAATGAGCAGTTCTTC.

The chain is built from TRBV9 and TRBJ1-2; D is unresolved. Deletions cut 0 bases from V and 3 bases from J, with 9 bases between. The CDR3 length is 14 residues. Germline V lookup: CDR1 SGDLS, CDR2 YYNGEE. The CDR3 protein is CASSVGSRHYGYTF. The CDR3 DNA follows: TGTGCCAGCAGCGTAGGTAGCAGGCACTATGGCTACACCTTC.

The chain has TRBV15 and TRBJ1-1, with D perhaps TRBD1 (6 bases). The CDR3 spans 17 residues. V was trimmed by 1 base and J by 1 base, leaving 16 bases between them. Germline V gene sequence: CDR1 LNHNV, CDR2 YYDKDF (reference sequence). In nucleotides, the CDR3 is TGTGCCACCAGCAGAGTGTGGGGGGCCAACACGAACACTGAAGCTTTCTTT. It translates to CATSRVWGANTNTEAFF.

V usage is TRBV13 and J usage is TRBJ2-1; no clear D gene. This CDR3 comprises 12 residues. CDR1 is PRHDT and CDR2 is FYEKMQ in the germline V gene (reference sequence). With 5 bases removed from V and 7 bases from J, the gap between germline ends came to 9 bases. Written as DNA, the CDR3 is TGTGCCAGCAGCGAAACCGGGAATGAGCAGTTCTTC. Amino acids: CASSETGNEQFF.

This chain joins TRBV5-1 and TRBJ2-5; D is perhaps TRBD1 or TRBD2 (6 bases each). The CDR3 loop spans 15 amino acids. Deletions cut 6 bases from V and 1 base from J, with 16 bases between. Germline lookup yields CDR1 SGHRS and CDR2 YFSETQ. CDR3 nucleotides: TGCGCCAGCACCCCACGGGGGCTAGGCCAAGAGACCCAGTACTTC. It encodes CASTPRGLGQETQYF.

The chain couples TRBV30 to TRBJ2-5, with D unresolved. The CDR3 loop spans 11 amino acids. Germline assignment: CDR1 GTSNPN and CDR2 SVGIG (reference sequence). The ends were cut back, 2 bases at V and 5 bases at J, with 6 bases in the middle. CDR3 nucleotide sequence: TGTGCCTGGAGTATTTCGGAGACCCAGTACTTC. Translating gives CAWSISETQYF.

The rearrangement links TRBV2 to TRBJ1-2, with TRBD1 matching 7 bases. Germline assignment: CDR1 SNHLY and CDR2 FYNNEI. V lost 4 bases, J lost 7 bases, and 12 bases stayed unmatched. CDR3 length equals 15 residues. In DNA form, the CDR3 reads TGTGCCAGCAGTGTCGTTACAGGGGCGGCGGGTGGCTACACCTTC. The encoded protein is CASSVVTGAAGGYTF.

In nucleotides, the CDR3 is TGTGCCAGCAGCTTATTGGAGGGGGGTAACTATGGCTACACCTTC. Its protein product is CASSLLEGGNYGYTF. The chain couples TRBV11-2 to TRBJ1-2, with a tentative D call TRBD1 (6 bases). The CDR3 runs 15 residues. Germline assignment: CDR1 SGHAT and CDR2 FQNNGV. V was cut by 2 bases and J by 1 base, with 11 bases left in between.

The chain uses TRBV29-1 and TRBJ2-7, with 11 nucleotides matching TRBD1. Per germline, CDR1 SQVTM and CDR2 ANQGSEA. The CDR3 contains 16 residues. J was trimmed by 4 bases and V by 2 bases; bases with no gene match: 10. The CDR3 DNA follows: TGCAGCGTTGAAACCGTCGACGGACAGGGGGCGTACGAGCAGTACTTC. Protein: CSVETVDGQGAYEQYF.

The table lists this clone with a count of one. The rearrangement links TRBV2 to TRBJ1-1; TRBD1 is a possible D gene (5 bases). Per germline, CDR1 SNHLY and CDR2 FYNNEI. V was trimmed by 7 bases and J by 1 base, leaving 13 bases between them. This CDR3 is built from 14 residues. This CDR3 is CASMFRGANTEAFF. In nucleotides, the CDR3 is TGTGCCAGCATGTTTAGGGGCGCGAACACTGAAGCTTTCTTT.

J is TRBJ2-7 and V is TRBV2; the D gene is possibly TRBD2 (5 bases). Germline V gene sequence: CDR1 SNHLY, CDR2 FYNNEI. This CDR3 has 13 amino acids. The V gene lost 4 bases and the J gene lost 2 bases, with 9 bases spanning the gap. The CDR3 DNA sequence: TGTGCCAGCAGTGGAAAACTAGCCTACGAGCAGTACTTC. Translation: CASSGKLAYEQYF.

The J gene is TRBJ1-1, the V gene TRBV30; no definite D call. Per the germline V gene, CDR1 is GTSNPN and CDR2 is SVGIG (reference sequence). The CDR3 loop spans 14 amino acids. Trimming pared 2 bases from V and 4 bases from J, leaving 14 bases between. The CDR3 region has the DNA TGTGCCTGGAGTACACTGACGGTCGGCACTGAAGCTTTCTTT. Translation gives CAWSTLTVGTEAFF.

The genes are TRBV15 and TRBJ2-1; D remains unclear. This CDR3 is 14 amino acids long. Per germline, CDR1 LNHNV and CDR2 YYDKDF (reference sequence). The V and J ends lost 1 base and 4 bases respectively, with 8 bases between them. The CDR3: CATSRATIYNEQFF. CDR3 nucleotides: TGTGCCACCAGCAGAGCAACAATTTACAATGAGCAGTTCTTC.

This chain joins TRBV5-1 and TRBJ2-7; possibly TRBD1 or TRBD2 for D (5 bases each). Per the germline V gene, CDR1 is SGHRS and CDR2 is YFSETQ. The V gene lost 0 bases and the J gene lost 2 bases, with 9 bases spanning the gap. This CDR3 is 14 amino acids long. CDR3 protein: CASSLARGTYEQYF. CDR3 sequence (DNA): TGCGCCAGCAGCTTGGCGAGGGGAACCTACGAGCAGTACTTC.

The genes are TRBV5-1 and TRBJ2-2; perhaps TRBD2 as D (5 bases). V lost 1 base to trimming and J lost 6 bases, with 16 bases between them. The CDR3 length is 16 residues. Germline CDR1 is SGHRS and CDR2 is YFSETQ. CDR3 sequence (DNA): TGCGCCAGCAGCTTGTCGGTTTCCCGAGGGCCCGGGGAGCTGTTTTTT. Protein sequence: CASSLSVSRGPGELFF.

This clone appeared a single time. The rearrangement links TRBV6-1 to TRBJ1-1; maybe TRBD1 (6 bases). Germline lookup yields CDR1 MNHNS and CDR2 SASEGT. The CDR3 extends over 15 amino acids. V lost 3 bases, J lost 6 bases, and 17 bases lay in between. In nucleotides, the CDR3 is TGTGCCAGCAGTGAGGGGGGCTTCCGGGAGGCTGAAGCTTTCTTT. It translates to CASSEGGFREAEAFF.

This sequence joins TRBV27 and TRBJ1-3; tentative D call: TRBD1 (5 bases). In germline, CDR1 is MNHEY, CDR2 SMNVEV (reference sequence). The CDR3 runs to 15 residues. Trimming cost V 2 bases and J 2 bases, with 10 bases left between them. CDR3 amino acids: CASSLNSGTGNTIYF. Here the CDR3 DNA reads TGTGCCAGCAGTTTAAATTCAGGGACTGGAAACACCATATATTTT.

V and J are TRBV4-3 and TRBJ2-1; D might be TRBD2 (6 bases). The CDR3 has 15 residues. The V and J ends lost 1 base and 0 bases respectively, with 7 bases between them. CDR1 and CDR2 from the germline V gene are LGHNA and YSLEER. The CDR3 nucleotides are TGCGCCAGCAGCCAAGGCGGGAACTCCTACAATGAGCAGTTCTTC. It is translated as CASSQGGNSYNEQFF.

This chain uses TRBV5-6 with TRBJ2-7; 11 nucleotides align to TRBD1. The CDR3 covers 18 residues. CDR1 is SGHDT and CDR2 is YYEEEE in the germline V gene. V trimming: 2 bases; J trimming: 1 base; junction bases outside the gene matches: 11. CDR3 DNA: TGTGCCAGCAGCTTTGCCCCTTGGGGACAGGGGGATTCCTACGAGCAGTACTTC. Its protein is CASSFAPWGQGDSYEQYF.

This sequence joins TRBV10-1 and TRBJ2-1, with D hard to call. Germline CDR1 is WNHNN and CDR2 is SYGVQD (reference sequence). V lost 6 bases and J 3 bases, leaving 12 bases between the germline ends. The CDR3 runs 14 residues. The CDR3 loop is CASSHLTGYNEQFF. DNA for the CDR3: TGCGCCAGCAGCCACCTGACTGGCTACAATGAGCAGTTCTTC.

DNA for the CDR3: TGTGCCAGCAGTGAAGGATGGGGGTACACCGGGGAGCTGTTTTTT. Its translation is CASSEGWGYTGELFF. V is TRBV2 and J is TRBJ2-2; the D gene could be TRBD1 or TRBD2 (5 bases each). Looked up from germline, CDR1 is SNHLY and CDR2 is FYNNEI. The CDR3 runs 15 residues. Between the trimmed V and J ends, which lost 1 base and 3 bases, there was a span of 9 bases.

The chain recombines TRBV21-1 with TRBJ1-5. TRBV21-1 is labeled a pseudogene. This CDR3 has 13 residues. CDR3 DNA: TGTGCCAGCAGCCCCTGTGGCAATCAGCCCCAGCATTTT. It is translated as CASSPCGNQPQHF.

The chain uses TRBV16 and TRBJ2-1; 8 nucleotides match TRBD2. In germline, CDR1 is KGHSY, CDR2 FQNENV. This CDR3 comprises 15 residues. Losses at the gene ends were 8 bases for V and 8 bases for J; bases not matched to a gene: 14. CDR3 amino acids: CASHLRREGPDEQFF. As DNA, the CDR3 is TGTGCCAGCCACCTTAGACGGGAGGGCCCAGATGAGCAGTTCTTC. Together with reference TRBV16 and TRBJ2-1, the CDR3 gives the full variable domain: GEEVAQTPKHLVRGEGQKAKLYCAPIKGHSYVFWYQQVLKNEFKFLISFQNENVFDETGMPKERFSAKCLPNSPCSLEIQATKLEDSAVYFCASHLRREGPDEQFFGPGTRLTVL.

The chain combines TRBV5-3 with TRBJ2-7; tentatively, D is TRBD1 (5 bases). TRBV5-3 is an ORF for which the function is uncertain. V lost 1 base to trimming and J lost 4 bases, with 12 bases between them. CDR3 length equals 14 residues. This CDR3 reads CARSLRAGRYEQYF. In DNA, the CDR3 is TGTGCCAGAAGCTTGAGGGCAGGGCGATACGAGCAGTACTTC.

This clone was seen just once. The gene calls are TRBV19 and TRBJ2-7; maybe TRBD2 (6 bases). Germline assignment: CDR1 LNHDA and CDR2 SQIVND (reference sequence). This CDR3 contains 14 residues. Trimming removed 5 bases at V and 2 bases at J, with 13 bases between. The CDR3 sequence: CASSFGTYAYEQYF. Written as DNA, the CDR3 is TGTGCCAGTAGTTTCGGGACTTATGCCTACGAGCAGTACTTC.

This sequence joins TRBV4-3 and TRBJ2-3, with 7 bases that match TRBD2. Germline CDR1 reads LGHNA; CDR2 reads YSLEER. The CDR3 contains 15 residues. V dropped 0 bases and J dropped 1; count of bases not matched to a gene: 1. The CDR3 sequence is CASSQDLAGTDTQYF. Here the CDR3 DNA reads TGCGCCAGCAGCCAAGATCTAGCGGGCACAGATACGCAGTATTTT.

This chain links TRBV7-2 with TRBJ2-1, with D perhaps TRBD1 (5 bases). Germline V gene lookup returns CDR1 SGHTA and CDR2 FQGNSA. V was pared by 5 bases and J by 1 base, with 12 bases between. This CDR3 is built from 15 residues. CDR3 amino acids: CASSKGPVSYNEQFF. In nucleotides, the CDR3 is TGTGCCAGCAGCAAGGGGCCGGTATCCTACAATGAGCAGTTCTTC.

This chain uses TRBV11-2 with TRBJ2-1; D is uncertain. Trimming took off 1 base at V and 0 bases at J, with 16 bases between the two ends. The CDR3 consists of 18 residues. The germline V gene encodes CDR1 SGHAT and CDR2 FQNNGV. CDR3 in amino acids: CASSLAAVRRSSYNEQFF. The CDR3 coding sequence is TGTGCCAGCAGCTTAGCTGCGGTTCGGCGGAGCTCCTACAATGAGCAGTTCTTC.